The 21 T cell receptor beta chains reported below all come from one sample, sequenced in a study of human T cells and chemical hapten exposure. TCRdb processed the RACE reads anew with MiXCR; each CDR3 protein has one entry. This sample yields under 450,000 distinct CDR3 sequences, of which about 6% are seen a single time; about 6% belongs to the top ten. The time point was: patch test 2, 6 weeks after DPC sensitization. Treatment specified: therapeutic diphenylcyclopropenone sensitization with weekly scalp DPC. This specimen was whole blood, taken in connection with sensitization to the hapten diphenylcyclopropenone (DPC). These receptors were collected from a young woman with alopecia areata. Some clones in this sample may be carry-over from other donors' samples.

This clonotype was seen more than once but under ten times. The chain links TRBV7-6 to TRBJ1-1; 7 bases map to TRBD1. Losses at the gene ends were 4 bases for V and 6 bases for J; bases not matched to a gene: 8. CDR1 and CDR2 (germline): SGHVS, FNYEAQ. This CDR3 has 14 residues. The CDR3 loop is CASSSGTDVPEAFF. CDR3 DNA sequence: TGTGCCAGCAGCTCCGGGACAGACGTACCTGAAGCTTTCTTT.

This clonotype appeared a few times. J is TRBJ2-7 and V is TRBV18, with a possible D match to TRBD1 (5 bases). V lost 1 base and J lost 5, with 9 bases in between. CDR1 is KGHSH, CDR2 LQKENI, per germline. The length of the CDR3 is 13 residues. In nucleotides, the CDR3 is TGTGCCAGCTCACCACAGGGGAATAACGAGCAGTACTTC. As protein: CASSPQGNNEQYF.

V and J are TRBV5-1 and TRBJ2-1; 10 positions agree with TRBD2. The CDR3 extends over 14 amino acids. V dropped 6 bases and J dropped 1; count of bases not matched to a gene: 1. From germline, CDR1 is SGHRS and CDR2 YFSETQ. The CDR3 sequence is CASTGLASYNEQFF. The CDR3 DNA follows: TGCGCCAGCACGGGACTAGCGTCCTACAATGAGCAGTTCTTC. The full variable domain, its missing parts supplied by reference TRBV5-1 and TRBJ2-1, is KAGVTQTPRYLIKTRGQQVTLSCSPISGHRSVSWYQQTPGQGLQFLFEYFSETQRNKGNFPGRFSGRQFSNSRSEMNVSTLELGDSALYLCASTGLASYNEQFFGPGTRLTVL.

This clonotype was seen at least ten times. This sequence joins TRBV19 and TRBJ1-2; the D gene is possibly TRBD1 (6 bases). This CDR3 is 15 amino acids long. Germline-derived CDR1 and CDR2 are LNHDA and SQIVND (reference sequence). The V gene lost 4 bases and the J gene lost 5 bases, with 17 bases spanning the gap. CDR3 sequence: CASSKDPQGGYGYTF. The CDR3, as DNA: TGTGCCAGTAGTAAAGACCCACAGGGTGGGTATGGCTACACCTTC.

The chain combines TRBV7-9 with TRBJ1-1; TRBD1 might be the D (6 bases). Trimming stripped 1 base from V and 0 bases from J, with 21 bases between. This CDR3 is 19 amino acids long. CDR1 is SEHNR and CDR2 is FQNEAQ in the germline V gene (reference sequence). The CDR3 sequence is CASSLVRVTGSTLNTEAFF. DNA of the CDR3: TGTGCCAGCAGCTTAGTGCGCGTAACAGGGTCTACATTGAACACTGAAGCTTTCTTT.

The gene calls are TRBV9 and TRBJ1-3; no definite D call. The CDR3 spans 15 residues. Trimming cost V 0 bases and J 0 bases, with 7 bases left between them. Germline V lookup: CDR1 SGDLS, CDR2 YYNGEE. CDR3 nucleotides: TGTGCCAGCAGCGTAGGGGTTAGCTCTGGAAACACCATATATTTT. Translated: CASSVGVSSGNTIYF. The whole variable domain, remainder taken from reference TRBV9 and TRBJ1-3, is DSGVTQTPKHLITATGQRVTLRCSPRSGDLSVYWYQQSLDQGLQFLIQYYNGEERAKGNILERFSAQQFPDLHSELNLSSLELGDSALYFCASSVGVSSGNTIYFGEGSWLTVV.

This clonotype was seen a handful of times. The CDR3 protein is CASSFGQNSGNTIYF. In DNA form, the CDR3 reads TGTGCCAGCAGTTTCGGACAAAACTCTGGAAACACCATATATTTT. The V call is TRBV12-3 or TRBV12-4, the J call TRBJ1-3, with D tentatively TRBD1 (5 bases). Trimming shortened V by 3 bases and J by 0 bases, and 9 bases separated the two germline ends. This CDR3 has 15 amino acids.

This clonotype was counted at least ten times. The chain employs TRBV11-1 and TRBJ2-5; 7 bases match TRBD1. Germline V gene lookup returns CDR1 SGHAT and CDR2 FQDESV (reference sequence). V shed 1 base and J 0 bases; nucleotides not matched to a gene: 5. CDR3 length equals 16 residues. This CDR3 is CASSLVGDSYQETQYF. In DNA form, the CDR3 reads TGTGCCAGCAGCTTAGTCGGGGACAGCTACCAAGAGACCCAGTACTTC.

This clonotype has a handful of counts. The chain employs TRBV7-3 and TRBJ2-3, with TRBD2 as a possible D gene (6 bases). Trimming cost V 4 bases and J 6 bases, with 8 bases left between them. The V gene's germline CDR1 is SGHTA and CDR2 FQGTGA. There are 12 residues in the CDR3. The CDR3 is CASSSAGDTQYF. The CDR3 nucleotides are TGTGCCAGCAGCTCCGCGGGGGATACGCAGTATTTT.

The gene calls are TRBV20-1 and TRBJ2-3; no firm D call. V was shortened by 0 bases and J by 4 bases, with 14 bases between the two germline ends. The V gene's germline CDR1 is DFQATT and CDR2 SNEGSKA (reference sequence). The CDR3 is 15 amino acids. The CDR3 DNA reads TGCAGTGCTAGAGATAACGCAAAAATTGCAGATACGCAGTATTTT. This sequence encodes CSARDNAKIADTQYF.

The CDR3 nucleotides read TGCGCCAGCAGCTTAGGGGGGACAGCTCCTCAGTATTTT. Translating gives CASSLGGTAPQYF. The J gene is TRBJ2-3, the V gene TRBV5-1; perhaps TRBD1 as D (7 bases). CDR3 size: 13 residues. V lost 2 bases and J lost 12, with 16 bases in between. The germline gives CDR1 SGHRS, CDR2 YFSETQ.

This clonotype was picked up many times. The CDR3: CASSPPPGRLLYGYTF. DNA of the CDR3: TGTGCCAGCAGCCCGCCTCCGGGACGGCTACTCTATGGCTACACCTTC. The chain is built from TRBV6-2 or TRBV6-3 and TRBJ1-2, with D possibly matching TRBD1 (5 bases). The V end lost 6 bases, the J end lost 4 bases, and 21 bases lay between the germline ends. This CDR3 has 16 amino acids. Germline loops: CDR1 MNHEY, CDR2 SVGEGT.

This clonotype was seen at least ten times. The chain has TRBV29-1 and TRBJ2-6; the D is unclear. CDR1 is SQVTM and CDR2 is ANQGSEA in the germline V gene. Trimming cost V 0 bases and J 0 bases, with 9 bases left between them. The CDR3 spans 16 residues. CDR3 region: CSVEDKPPSGANVLTF. The DNA for the CDR3 is TGCAGCGTTGAAGATAAACCGCCCTCTGGGGCCAACGTCCTGACTTTC.

The rearrangement links TRBV7-2 to TRBJ1-3, with D hard to call. Trimming pared 5 bases from V and 0 bases from J, leaving 11 bases between. CDR1 is SGHTA, CDR2 FQGNSA, per germline. The CDR3 covers 15 residues. The chain's CDR3 is CASSLVIGSGNTIYF. The CDR3 nucleotides read TGTGCCAGCAGCCTCGTGATAGGCTCTGGAAACACCATATATTTT. The whole variable domain, filled in from reference TRBV7-2 and TRBJ1-3, reads GAGVSQSPSNKVTEKGKDVELRCDPISGHTALYWYRQSLGQGLEFLIYFQGNSAPDKSGLPSDRFSAERTGGSVSTLTIQRTQQEDSAVYLCASSLVIGSGNTIYFGEGSWLTVV.

A few counts support this clonotype. The rearrangement links TRBV12-3 or TRBV12-4 to TRBJ2-1, with 10 bases that match TRBD1. CDR3 size: 15 residues. V trimming: 4 bases; J trimming: 7 bases; junction bases outside the gene matches: 7. CDR3 nucleotides: TGTGCCAGCAGTTCCCCCGGGACAGGGGAAAATGAGCAGTTCTTC. Translated, it gives CASSSPGTGENEQFF.

The chain links TRBV12-3 or TRBV12-4 to TRBJ1-4; D call uncertain. V lost 6 bases and J 13 bases, leaving 15 bases between the germline ends. This CDR3 comprises 12 residues. The CDR3: CASSRAAAGLFF. CDR3 bases: TGTGCCAGCAGCCGCGCCGCAGCGGGACTGTTTTTT.

The chain couples TRBV12-3 or TRBV12-4 to TRBJ1-5; D may be TRBD1 (5 bases). V lost 4 bases and J 3 bases, leaving 10 bases between the germline ends. CDR3 length: 14 residues. This CDR3 is CASSSRDPNQPQHF. The CDR3 DNA is TGTGCCAGCAGTTCTCGGGACCCCAATCAGCCCCAGCATTTT.

This clonotype came up many times. This rearrangement joins TRBV10-3 to TRBJ2-6, with D uncertain. Germline CDR1 is ENHRY and CDR2 is SYGVKD. This CDR3 has 13 amino acids. V was pared by 4 bases and J by 2 bases, with 3 bases between. The DNA for the CDR3 is TGTGCCATCAGTGGGGCTGGGGCCAACGTCCTGACTTTC. Its protein is CAISGAGANVLTF.

This clonotype was picked up many times. The chain joins TRBV11-1 to TRBJ1-1, with D unclear. Deletions cut 2 bases from V and 0 bases from J, with 7 bases between. In germline, CDR1 is SGHAT, CDR2 FQDESV (reference sequence). The length of the CDR3 is 14 residues. CDR3 nucleotide sequence: TGTGCCAGCAGCTTACTATCAGTGAACACTGAAGCTTTCTTT. Amino acids: CASSLLSVNTEAFF.

This clonotype has a count of ten or more. This rearrangement joins TRBV7-9 to TRBJ1-5; TRBD1 might be the D (5 bases). The length of the CDR3 is 15 residues. Deletions cut 3 bases from V and 2 bases from J, with 11 bases between. The V gene's germline CDR1 is SEHNR and CDR2 FQNEAQ (reference sequence). CDR3 sequence (DNA): TGTGCCAGCAGCTTCACAGGAAGCGGCAATCAGCCCCAGCATTTT. It yields the protein CASSFTGSGNQPQHF.

This clonotype has a count of ten or more. J is TRBJ1-2 and V is TRBV13; D is ambiguous. The germline V and J ends were trimmed by 2 bases and 3 bases, with 13 bases remaining between them. CDR1 is PRHDT, CDR2 FYEKMQ, per germline (reference sequence). The CDR3 has 15 residues. CDR3 nucleotides: TGTGCCAGCAGCTTACGAAATCTGCCGCACTATGGCTACACCTTC. Translating gives CASSLRNLPHYGYTF.